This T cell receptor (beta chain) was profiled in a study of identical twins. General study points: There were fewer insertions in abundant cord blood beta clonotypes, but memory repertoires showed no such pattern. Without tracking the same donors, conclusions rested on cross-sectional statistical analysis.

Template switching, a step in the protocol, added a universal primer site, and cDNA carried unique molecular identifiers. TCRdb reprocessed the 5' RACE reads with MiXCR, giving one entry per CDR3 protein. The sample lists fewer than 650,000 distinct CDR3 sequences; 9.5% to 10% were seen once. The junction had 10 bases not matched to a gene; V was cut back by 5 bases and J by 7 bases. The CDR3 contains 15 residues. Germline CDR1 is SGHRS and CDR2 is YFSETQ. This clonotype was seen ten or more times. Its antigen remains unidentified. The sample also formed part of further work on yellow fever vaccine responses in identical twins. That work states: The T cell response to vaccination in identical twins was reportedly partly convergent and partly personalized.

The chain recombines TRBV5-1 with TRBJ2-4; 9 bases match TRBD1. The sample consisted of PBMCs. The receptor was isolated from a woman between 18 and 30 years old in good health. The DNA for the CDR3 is TGCGCCAGCAGAGAGAGTACAGGGGGCCCGAACATTCAGTACTTC. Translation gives CASRESTGGPNIQYF.